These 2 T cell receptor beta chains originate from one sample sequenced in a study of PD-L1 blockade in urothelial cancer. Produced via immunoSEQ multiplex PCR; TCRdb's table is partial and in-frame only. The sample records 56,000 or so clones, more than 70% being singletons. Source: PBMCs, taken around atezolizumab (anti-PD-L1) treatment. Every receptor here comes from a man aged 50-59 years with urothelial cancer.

The CDR3: CASSFGIAENNEQFF. The CDR3, as DNA: TGTGCCAGCAGCTTTGGTATAGCGGAAAACAATGAGCAGTTCTTC. The chain recombines TRBV7-9 with TRBJ2-1, with D maybe TRBD2 (6 bases). V was clipped by 3 bases and J by 5 bases, with 14 bases between them. Germline CDR1 reads SEHNR; CDR2 reads FQNEAQ (reference sequence). CDR3 size: 15 residues.

CDR3 DNA: TGTGCCAGCAATCTGGGCAGGGCGTATGAAATGTGGACCTTC. The encoded protein is CASNLGRAYEMWTF. This chain joins TRBV6-1 and TRBJ1-2, with D tentatively TRBD1 (5 bases). V was pared by 7 bases and J by 14 bases, with 26 bases between. This CDR3 is 14 amino acids long. Germline V gene data show CDR1 as MNHNS and CDR2 as SASEGT.